These 25 T cell receptor beta chains originate from one sample sequenced in a study of beta chain features in type 1 diabetes. Sequenced material consisted of expressed TCRB transcripts (all of the isolated RNA was reverse transcribed). TCRdb keeps only in-frame clones here, not all; method: immunoSEQ multiplex PCR. The table records 60,000 or so clones, 40% to 65% of them present only once. Their target antigens are unknown. Findings of the study overall: In all four CD4+ subsets, TCRB CDR3 length was significantly, moderately reduced in type 1 diabetes.

The sequenced sample was Tregs from blood. The receptors originated from a woman in her 40s with type 1 diabetes.

This clone has just a few counts. The chain uses TRBV7-2 and TRBJ1-1; 7 nucleotides align to TRBD1. The CDR3 loop spans 13 amino acids. The V and J ends lost 3 bases and 5 bases, in that order; junction bases with no gene match: 3. CDR1 SGHTA and CDR2 FQGNSA come from the germline V gene. The CDR3 DNA reads TGTGCCAGCAGCTTTGACAGGGATACTGAAGCTTTCTTT. Residues: CASSFDRDTEAFF.

The V gene is TRBV30, the J gene TRBJ2-7; the D gene is possibly TRBD2 (5 bases). The CDR3 consists of 12 residues. The V gene's germline CDR1 is GTSNPN and CDR2 SVGIG (reference sequence). Deletions cut 1 base from V and 4 bases from J, with 8 bases between. The DNA of the CDR3 is TGTGCCTGGAGTGCCCCGGGGTACGAGCAGTACTTC. Its translation: CAWSAPGYEQYF.

This chain joins TRBV18 and TRBJ1-2; 8 bases match TRBD1. Trimming cost V 5 bases and J 3 bases; bases outside gene matches: 2. Germline CDR1 reads KGHSH; CDR2 reads LQKENI. This CDR3 is 13 amino acids long. For the CDR3, the DNA is TGTGCCAGCTCATCACAGGGGGACTATGGCTACACCTTC. This sequence encodes CASSSQGDYGYTF.

The rearrangement joins TRBV28 to TRBJ2-7, with 9 bases lining up with TRBD2. V dropped 2 bases and J dropped 6; count of bases not matched to a gene: 8. The CDR3 consists of 15 residues. CDR1 and CDR2 (germline): MDHEN, SYDVKM. This chain's CDR3 is CASSLTGLATGEQYF. The CDR3 DNA is TGTGCCAGCAGTTTAACAGGACTAGCGACGGGCGAGCAGTACTTC. The variable domain in full, with the rest retrieved from reference TRBV28 and TRBJ2-7, is DVKVTQSSRYLVKRTGEKVFLECVQDMDHENMFWYRQDPGLGLRLIYFSYDVKMKEKGDIPEGYSVSREKKERFSLILESASTNQTSMYLCASSLTGLATGEQYFGPGTRLTVT.

The gene calls are TRBV7-7 and TRBJ2-1; 7 nucleotides agree with TRBD1. The CDR3 consists of 14 residues. J lost 6 bases, V lost 4 bases, and 6 bases had no gene match. Germline CDR1 reads SSHAT; CDR2 reads FNYEAQ (reference sequence). CDR3 sequence reads: CASSSGTAGNEQFF. DNA of the CDR3: TGTGCCAGCAGCTCCGGGACAGCAGGCAATGAGCAGTTCTTC.

CDR3 residues: CASSREGNQPQHF. CDR3 coding DNA: TGCGCCAGCAGCCGAGAGGGCAATCAGCCCCAGCATTTT. V usage is TRBV5-1 and J usage is TRBJ1-5; no reliable D call. Trimming removed 4 bases at V and 2 bases at J, with 7 bases between. Germline loops: CDR1 SGHRS, CDR2 YFSETQ. The CDR3 covers 13 residues.

The rearrangement uses TRBV7-3 and TRBJ2-1; TRBD2 aligns across 9 bases. The J segment lost 6 bases and the V segment lost 2 bases, leaving 2 bases of the junction unmatched. Germline V gene sequence: CDR1 SGHTA, CDR2 FQGTGA. There are 14 residues in the CDR3. The CDR3 spells CASSLLAGTNEQFF. The DNA of the CDR3 is TGTGCCAGCAGCTTACTAGCGGGGACCAATGAGCAGTTCTTC.

The gene calls are TRBV5-1 and TRBJ2-2; D is unclear. The CDR3 spans 12 residues. CDR1 is SGHRS and CDR2 is YFSETQ in the germline V gene. Trimming removed 0 bases from V and 8 bases from J, with 5 bases in between. In nucleotides, the CDR3 is TGCGCCAGCAGCTTGGCCCCGGGGGAGCTGTTTTTT. Translating it yields CASSLAPGELFF.

The chain has TRBV6-6 and TRBJ2-7; D is unclear. Germline assignment: CDR1 MNHNY and CDR2 SVGAGI (reference sequence). This CDR3 has 13 amino acids. V lost 2 bases, J lost 3 bases, and 8 bases lay in between. The CDR3 is CASSYEAHYEQYF. DNA of the CDR3: TGTGCCAGCAGTTACGAGGCTCACTACGAGCAGTACTTC.

The rearrangement uses TRBV6-1 and TRBJ2-3, with D perhaps matching TRBD2 (5 bases). The CDR3 sequence is 17 residues long. Trimming took 3 bases from V and 0 from J, leaving 16 bases between them. CDR1 and CDR2 (germline): MNHNS, SASEGT. The CDR3, as DNA: TGTGCCAGCAGTGAGGAGGTTCTTCTTTCTAGCACAGATACGCAGTATTTT. This codes for CASSEEVLLSSTDTQYF.

This clone was seen more than once but under ten times. The chain joins TRBV29-1 to TRBJ1-5; 7 nucleotides agree with TRBD1. The germline V gene encodes CDR1 SQVTM and CDR2 ANQGSEA. CDR3 length equals 15 residues. After removal of 6 bases from V and 0 bases from J, the junction contained 8 bases not matched to a gene. The CDR3 loop reads CSVSAGTDSNQPQHF. DNA for the CDR3: TGCAGCGTGTCTGCCGGGACAGATAGCAATCAGCCCCAGCATTTT.

This chain links TRBV19 with TRBJ1-1; maybe TRBD1 (5 bases). CDR3 length: 14 amino acids. Germline assignment: CDR1 LNHDA and CDR2 SQIVND (reference sequence). Trimming stripped 4 bases from V and 5 bases from J, with 14 bases between. This CDR3 reads CASSSRGDRTEAFF. The CDR3 nucleotides read TGTGCCAGTAGTAGCCGGGGGGATCGGACTGAAGCTTTCTTT.

The chain recombines TRBV2 with TRBJ2-7; 15 bases match TRBD2. Germline assignment: CDR1 SNHLY and CDR2 FYNNEI. The CDR3 has 16 amino acids. Trimming took 6 bases from V and 7 from J; bases not matched to a gene: 10. CDR3 nucleotides: TGTGCCAGCAGCCCAGGACTAGCGGGAGGGCCGAGGGAGCAGTACTTC. Encoded protein: CASSPGLAGGPREQYF.

A word on this clone: One end of the junction fails to match germline, which may point to a read error. The gene calls are TRBV10-3 and TRBJ2-7; D is undetermined. The CDR3 sequence is 11 residues long. Looked up from germline, CDR1 is ENHRY and CDR2 is SYGVKD. In DNA form, the CDR3 reads TGTGCCAGCAGTTACTCCTACGAGCAGTACTTC. Its protein product is CASSYSYEQYF.

V gene TRBV10-3 combines with J gene TRBJ2-3; TRBD2 matches 7 bases. Germline-derived CDR1 and CDR2 are ENHRY and SYGVKD. V trimming: 6 bases; J trimming: 3 bases; junction bases outside the gene matches: 9. CDR3 length: 15 residues. Here the CDR3 reads CAIRAGTKKTDTQYF. CDR3 sequence (DNA): TGTGCCATCAGGGCCGGGACTAAAAAAACAGATACGCAGTATTTT.

The chain couples TRBV5-6 to TRBJ2-1; D is perhaps TRBD1 (6 bases). V shed 0 bases and J shed 14 bases, with 9 bases lying between them. The CDR3 is made up of 11 amino acids. CDR1 and CDR2 (germline): SGHDT, YYEEEE. The CDR3 spells CASSLAGVKFF. The CDR3 DNA sequence: TGTGCCAGCAGCTTGGCAGGGGTAAAGTTCTTC.

This clone was observed a handful of times. The chain couples TRBV7-2 to TRBJ1-4, with D maybe TRBD1 (6 bases). The V and J ends lost 2 bases and 5 bases respectively, with 12 bases between them. This CDR3 region has 15 residues. Looked up from germline, CDR1 is SGHTA and CDR2 is FQGNSA. The CDR3 sequence: CASSLIGQPNEKLFF. The CDR3 nucleotides are TGTGCCAGCAGCTTAATCGGACAGCCAAATGAAAAACTGTTTTTT.

The chain carries TRBV18 and TRBJ2-5; maybe TRBD2 (6 bases). The V gene's germline CDR1 is KGHSH and CDR2 LQKENI. The V end was cut by 3 bases, the J end by 4 bases, with 12 bases between. The CDR3 is made up of 14 amino acids. Here the CDR3 DNA reads TGTGCCAGCTCACCCGGGAGAGGAGCAGAGACCCAGTACTTC. Translated, it gives CASSPGRGAETQYF.

The chain recombines TRBV5-1 with TRBJ1-1; 11 positions agree with TRBD1. The ends lost 2 bases at V and 7 bases at J; junction bases unmatched: 10. The length of the CDR3 is 16 residues. Germline V gene sequence: CDR1 SGHRS, CDR2 YFSETQ. The CDR3 DNA reads as TGCGCCAGCAGCTTCGTACCGGGACAGGGGGGTGGTGAAGCTTTCTTT. It specifies CASSFVPGQGGGEAFF.

In this sample, this clone turned up many times. CDR3 bases: TGTGCCATCAGTGAGGGGCAGGGGAAGCTCGGAGGCTACACCTTC. It is translated as CAISEGQGKLGGYTF. The chain couples TRBV10-3 to TRBJ1-2; D possibly corresponds to TRBD1 (6 bases). In germline, CDR1 is ENHRY, CDR2 SYGVKD. This CDR3 is built from 15 residues. Trimming shortened V by 2 bases and J by 8 bases, and 18 bases separated the two germline ends.

The rearrangement links TRBV5-1 to TRBJ2-2, with 8 positions matching TRBD2. The CDR3 loop spans 16 amino acids. Germline V gene data show CDR1 as SGHRS and CDR2 as YFSETQ. V trimming: 3 bases; J trimming: 0 bases; junction bases outside the gene matches: 4. The CDR3 nucleotides are TGCGCCAGCAGCTCCCTCGGGGGGGCGAACACCGGGGAGCTGTTTTTT. This encodes CASSSLGGANTGELFF.

The V gene is TRBV4-3, the J gene TRBJ2-1; 12 bases are shared with TRBD2. V shed 1 base and J 7 bases; nucleotides not matched to a gene: 8. The CDR3 extends over 17 amino acids. Germline V lookup: CDR1 LGHNA, CDR2 YSLEER. The CDR3, as DNA: TGCGCCAGCAGCCAAGCTCTAGCGGGGGGGTATTTGAATGAGCAGTTCTTC. It codes for CASSQALAGGYLNEQFF.

J is TRBJ2-3 and V is TRBV5-1, with 10 bases identical to TRBD1. V gave up 4 bases and J gave up 3 bases; unmatched junction bases: 2. The germline CDR1 and CDR2 sequences are SGHRS and YFSETQ. CDR3 size: 14 residues. CDR3 bases: TGCGCCAGCAGCACGGGACAGGGGACAGATACGCAGTATTTT. It yields the protein CASSTGQGTDTQYF.

Only a few counts were recorded for this clone. The chain has TRBV5-1 and TRBJ2-2, with D possibly being TRBD1 (6 bases). Trimming shortened V by 3 bases and J by 8 bases, and 20 bases separated the two germline ends. The CDR3 extends over 16 amino acids. CDR1 and CDR2 (germline): SGHRS, YFSETQ. In nucleotides, the CDR3 is TGCGCCAGCAGCTCTCTCGGGACAAGGAGTAGTGGGGAGCTGTTTTTT. Its translation: CASSSLGTRSSGELFF.

The chain joins TRBV29-1 to TRBJ1-1; 7 bases are a match to TRBD1. This CDR3 is 14 amino acids long. Germline loops: CDR1 SQVTM, CDR2 ANQGSEA. Trimming removed 4 bases from V and 5 bases from J; junction bases left unmatched: 10. CDR3 in amino acids: CSVGQGGLGTEAFF. DNA for the CDR3: TGCAGCGTTGGACAGGGCGGACTCGGGACTGAAGCTTTCTTT. The complete variable domain, with remaining parts taken from reference TRBV29-1 and TRBJ1-1, reads SAVISQKPSRDICQRGTSLTIQCQVDSQVTMMFWYRQQPGQSLTLIATANQGSEATYESGFVIDKFPISRPNLTFSTLTVSNMSPEDSSIYLCSVGQGGLGTEAFFGQGTRLTVV.